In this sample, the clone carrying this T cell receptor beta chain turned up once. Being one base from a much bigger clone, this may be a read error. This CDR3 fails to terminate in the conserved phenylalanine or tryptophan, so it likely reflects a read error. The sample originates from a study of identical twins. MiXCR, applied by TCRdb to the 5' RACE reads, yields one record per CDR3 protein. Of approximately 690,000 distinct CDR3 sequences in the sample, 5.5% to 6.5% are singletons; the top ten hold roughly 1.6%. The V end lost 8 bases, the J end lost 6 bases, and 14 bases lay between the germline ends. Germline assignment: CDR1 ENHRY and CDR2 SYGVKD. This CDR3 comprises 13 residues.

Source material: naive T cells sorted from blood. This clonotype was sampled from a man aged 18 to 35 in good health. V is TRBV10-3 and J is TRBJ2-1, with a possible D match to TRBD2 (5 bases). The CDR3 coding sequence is TGTGCCATCTTTGCGTCGGGGAGCAATGAGCAGTTCTAC. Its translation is CAIFASGSNEQFY.